This paragraph reports one T cell receptor (beta chain). Per the study methods: Nucleated cell number was recorded as an estimate derived from reference gene primer amplification. The table came from immunoSEQ multiplex PCR; TCRdb's copy has only in-frame clones and leaves some out. The V and J calls and the clone size are those of that table, but D and trimming were determined from the DNA. The repertoire holds roughly 200,000 clones, with 85% to 90% as singletons. This sample stems from a study of blood T cell repertoires in COVID-19. Study summary: Acute and convalescent COVID-19 samples came from the United States, Italy and Spain. The analysed material was cDNA or gDNA that came from T cells, B-cell-depleted T cells, or PBMCs.

The junction had 11 bases not matched to a gene; V was cut back by 4 bases and J by 7 bases. The CDR3 is 15 amino acids. Germline V gene data show CDR1 as MGHRA and CDR2 as YSYEKL. The chain combines TRBV4-1 with TRBJ2-7; TRBD1 matches 9 bases. The TCR was taken from a middle-aged man with acute or convalescent COVID-19. The sequencing input was peripheral blood. For the CDR3, the DNA is TGCGCCAGCAGCCGCGTCCCGGGACAGGGACCAGAGCAGTACTTC. It specifies CASSRVPGQGPEQYF.